This TCR beta chain was found in a study of beta chain features in type 1 diabetes. This clone showed up just a few times. Sequenced material consisted of expressed TCRB transcripts (all of the isolated RNA was reverse transcribed). Using immunoSEQ multiplex PCR, the repertoire was profiled, and TCRdb retains in-frame clones only, with some absent. The data hold about 300,000 clones, with around 7.8% observed a single time. Using CD45RO/CCR7/CD25/CD127/CD95/CD27, CD4+ naive, central memory, regulatory and stem cell-like memory cells were sorted. The CDR3 length is 16 residues. V shed 4 bases and J 3 bases; nucleotides not matched to a gene: 9. Germline assignment: CDR1 MNHNY and CDR2 SVGAGI (reference sequence).

The sequenced material came from central memory CD4+ T cells from blood. This chain links TRBV6-6 with TRBJ2-1; TRBD2 aligns across 7 bases. The sequence came from a woman between 18 and 30 years old in good health. This CDR3 reads CASSSDGTTVYNEQFF. The CDR3 bases are TGTGCCAGCAGTTCTGACGGGACTACGGTCTACAATGAGCAGTTCTTC.